This is a list of T cell receptor beta chains from one sample in a study of blood T cell repertoires in COVID-19. Sequencing was performed with immunoSEQ multiplex PCR; in TCRdb, only in-frame clones are kept and a portion is missing. Of about 200,000 clones listed, around nine tenths are singletons. The sample taken for sequencing was peripheral blood. These receptors all come from a man between 18 and 29 years old with active or convalescent COVID-19. Both conserved end residues are trimmed from each CDR3.

j_call v_call cdr3_aa
TRBJ2-7 TRBV19 ASSKALRGEQY
TRBJ1-2 TRBV19 ASSLAVGDYGYT
TRBJ1-3 TRBV2 ASRPRGSGNTIY
TRBJ1-2 TRBV7-2 ASSSGDQTNYGYT
TRBJ1-1 TRBV3-1/TRBV3-2 ASSQGEGLTEAF
TRBJ1-1 TRBV11-2 ASSPPPDRLNTEAF
TRBJ1-1 TRBV12-3/TRBV12-4 ASSLAVNTEAF
TRBJ1-1 TRBV5-4 ASSLSTAHTEAF
TRBJ2-7 TRBV7-2 ASSFRTSGFEYSYEQY
TRBJ2-2 TRBV27 ASSLVGTVNTGELF
TRBJ1-4 TRBV4-1 ASSQEAGVNEKLF
TRBJ2-3 TRBV10-3 AISGQVRGDTQY
TRBJ2-7 TRBV29-1 SVAPRTDAEQY
TRBJ2-1 TRBV25-1 ASSELAGGGKNEQF
TRBJ2-7 TRBV6-5 ASSYDGTGDYEQY
TRBJ2-1 TRBV10-3 AISRGTGDYNEQF
TRBJ2-2 TRBV29-1 SVTPRDSEGELF
TRBJ2-7 TRBV19 ASSIDATGDREQY
TRBJ1-1 TRBV12-3/TRBV12-4 ASSPGTAREAF
TRBJ2-5 TRBV6-6 ASGQQETQY
TRBJ2-7 TRBV11-2 ASSLVSGGDEQY
TRBJ2-1 TRBV3-1/TRBV3-2 ASSQDASGGHNEQF
TRBJ2-1 TRBV7-2 ASSLRTANNEQF
TRBJ2-1 TRBV6-5 ASSPGQAIDNEQF
TRBJ1-1 TRBV3-1/TRBV3-2 ASSRTRGNTEAF
TRBJ2-6 TRBV24-1 ATSAGSGANVLT
TRBJ1-2 TRBV20-1 SASTGGGYT
TRBJ1-1 TRBV5-1 ASSLVVKQRNTEAF
TRBJ2-7 TRBV28 ASSLGTGGFKAYEQY
TRBJ1-1 TRBV29-1 SVDRGSTEAF